A single sample gave rise to the 24 T cell receptor beta chains below, sequenced in a study of blood T cell repertoires in COVID-19. Clones were read by immunoSEQ multiplex PCR, and TCRdb kept only the in-frame ones, dropping some. The sample comprises approximately 270,000 clones, about 85% of which are singletons, and 0.7% to 0.9% rests with the top ten. Input material: peripheral blood. Receptor source: a human donor with COVID-19, enrolled during active disease. The donor label of this sample is uncertain.

V usage is TRBV5-4 and J usage is TRBJ2-5, with 7 positions matching TRBD1. The germline V gene encodes CDR1 SGHNT and CDR2 YYREEE (reference sequence). J was trimmed by 4 bases and V by 4 bases; bases with no gene match: 7. This CDR3 region has 14 residues. In DNA, the CDR3 is TGTGCCAGCAGCCTAGACAGGGTGGGAGAGACCCAGTACTTC. The encoded protein is CASSLDRVGETQYF.

As DNA, the CDR3 is TGTGCCAGCAGCCAAGACAGAACGATTTACAATGAGCAGTTCTTC. It specifies CASSQDRTIYNEQFF. This chain links TRBV3-1 (or the pseudogene TRBV3-2) with TRBJ2-1; D not certain. Germline CDR1 reads LGHDT; CDR2 reads YNNKEL (reference sequence). The CDR3 loop spans 15 amino acids. Trimming pared 0 bases from V and 4 bases from J, leaving 10 bases between.

The V call is TRBV5-1, the J call TRBJ2-1, with D unclear. CDR3 length: 13 amino acids. The V end was cut by 1 base, the J end by 7 bases, with 9 bases between. Germline values: CDR1 SGHRS, CDR2 YFSETQ. CDR3 nucleotide sequence: TGCGCCAGCAGCTTGAATATTGTGAATGAGCAGTTCTTC. Amino acid sequence: CASSLNIVNEQFF.

The chain recombines TRBV9 with TRBJ2-6, with TRBD2 identical over 8 bases. Germline trimming cut 0 bases from V and 3 bases from J; bases unmatched to any gene: 8. This CDR3 spans 18 amino acids. CDR1 and CDR2 (germline): SGDLS, YYNGEE. The CDR3 is CASSVALGSGIGANVLTF. The CDR3, as DNA: TGTGCCAGCAGCGTAGCCCTGGGTAGCGGGATTGGGGCCAACGTCCTGACTTTC.

The chain is built from TRBV5-1 and TRBJ2-2, with 7 bases matching TRBD1. V trimming: 4 bases; J trimming: 0 bases; junction bases outside the gene matches: 3. The CDR3 loop spans 15 amino acids. Germline loops: CDR1 SGHRS, CDR2 YFSETQ. The CDR3 nucleotides are TGCGCCAGCAGCGTGGGACAGACGAACACCGGGGAGCTGTTTTTT. Amino acids: CASSVGQTNTGELFF.

The chain has TRBV5-1 and TRBJ2-1; no clear D. The CDR3 has 13 residues. Germline CDR1 is SGHRS and CDR2 is YFSETQ. Trimming removed 0 bases from V and 9 bases from J, with 10 bases in between. The CDR3 loop is CASSLGAMSEQFF. CDR3 bases: TGCGCCAGCAGCTTGGGGGCAATGAGTGAGCAGTTCTTC.

This clone showed up just once. The chain joins TRBV3-1 (or the pseudogene TRBV3-2) to TRBJ2-1; 7 bases align to TRBD2. V lost 4 bases to trimming and J lost 4 bases; unmatched junction nucleotides: 7. Germline CDR1 and CDR2: LGHDT and YNNKEL (reference sequence). CDR3 size: 15 residues. The CDR3 DNA reads as TGTGCCAGCAGCCCTGCTAGCGGCATTTACAATGAGCAGTTCTTC. Protein: CASSPASGIYNEQFF.

The chain employs TRBV6-5 and TRBJ1-1; 7 bases align to TRBD1. The CDR3 loop spans 14 amino acids. Germline V gives CDR1 MNHEY, CDR2 SVGAGI. Trimming cost V 3 bases and J 3 bases; bases outside gene matches: 4. The CDR3 sequence: CASSYTGQDTEAFF. The DNA for the CDR3 is TGTGCCAGCAGTTATACAGGACAGGACACTGAAGCTTTCTTT.

The rearrangement uses TRBV6-5 and TRBJ1-1; 10 nucleotides match TRBD1. The CDR3 runs to 14 residues. Germline V lookup: CDR1 MNHEY, CDR2 SVGAGI. V lost 2 bases and J lost 11; bases outside the gene matches: 8. The CDR3 sequence: CASSYAGTGADAFF. CDR3 coding DNA: TGTGCCAGCAGTTACGCCGGGACAGGGGCCGACGCTTTCTTT.

This rearrangement joins TRBV7-8 to TRBJ2-7; D ambiguous. CDR1 and CDR2 from the germline V gene are SGHVS and FQNEAQ. Deletions cut 5 bases from V and 3 bases from J, with 41 bases between. This CDR3 is built from 23 residues. The CDR3 spells CASSQYPKIKRRKRKQILYEQYF. The DNA of the CDR3 is TGTGCCAGCAGCCAATATCCAAAGATCAAACGACGGAAAAGGAAACAGATTCTCTACGAGCAGTACTTC.

This clone was seen only a few times. The V call is TRBV11-2, the J call TRBJ1-5; D gene ambiguous. This CDR3 has 13 residues. CDR1 SGHAT and CDR2 FQNNGV come from the germline V gene. The V end was cut by 1 base, the J end by 5 bases, with 6 bases between. The CDR3 DNA reads as TGTGCCAGCAGCTTAGGTCCCGATCAGCCCCAGCATTTT. This encodes CASSLGPDQPQHF.

To note about this clone: The identical CDR3 is also encoded by other nucleotide sequences in the sample. The rearrangement joins TRBV28 to TRBJ1-6, with 9 bases matching TRBD1. V gave up 6 bases and J gave up 10 bases; unmatched junction bases: 7. Germline V CDR1 and CDR2: MDHEN, SYDVKM. The CDR3 covers 14 residues. The CDR3 bases are TGTGCCAGCAGCCCGGGACAGGGAACCTCACCCCTCCACTTT. This translates into CASSPGQGTSPLHF. The whole variable domain, remainder taken from reference TRBV28 and TRBJ1-6, is DVKVTQSSRYLVKRTGEKVFLECVQDMDHENMFWYRQDPGLGLRLIYFSYDVKMKEKGDIPEGYSVSREKKERFSLILESASTNQTSMYLCASSPGQGTSPLHFGNGTRLTVT.

The chain has TRBV7-2 and TRBJ2-1; D is possibly TRBD2 (6 bases). The V gene's germline CDR1 is SGHTA and CDR2 FQGNSA. The CDR3 has 15 residues. V was shortened by 2 bases and J by 4 bases, with 12 bases between the two germline ends. CDR3 DNA: TGTGCCAGCAGCTTATGGGGGACTTCGTACAATGAGCAGTTCTTC. It is translated as CASSLWGTSYNEQFF.

This clone was seen ten or more times. This chain connects TRBV28 to TRBJ1-2; tentative D call: TRBD1 (5 bases). CDR1 and CDR2 (germline): MDHEN, SYDVKM. Trimming shortened V by 11 bases and J by 2 bases, and 18 bases separated the two germline ends. The CDR3 extends over 14 amino acids. The CDR3 DNA reads as TGTGCCGGGGCGAGTGCAGGTTTGAACTATGGCTACACCTTC. It encodes CAGASAGLNYGYTF.

The V call is TRBV5-1, the J call TRBJ2-1, with TRBD1 as a possible D gene (5 bases). The V end lost 4 bases, the J end lost 7 bases, and 21 bases lay between the germline ends. In germline, CDR1 is SGHRS, CDR2 YFSETQ. The CDR3 spans 16 residues. CDR3 residues: CASSPRELPGPNEQFF. The CDR3 DNA follows: TGCGCCAGCAGCCCCAGGGAACTCCCAGGCCCTAATGAGCAGTTCTTC.

The V and J genes are TRBV19 and TRBJ1-6, with D perhaps matching TRBD1 (5 bases). CDR1 LNHDA and CDR2 SQIVND come from the germline V gene (reference sequence). Trimming took 9 bases from V and 7 from J, leaving 16 bases between them. The length of the CDR3 is 14 residues. CDR3 region: CASLDHGGNSPLHF. The CDR3 region has the DNA TGTGCCAGCCTCGACCACGGGGGAAATTCACCCCTCCACTTT.

A single count supports this clone. For the CDR3, the DNA is TGCGCCAGCAGCCAATACACAGGGGGCCGGGGGGAGACCCAGTACTTC. Translation gives CASSQYTGGRGETQYF. The chain joins TRBV4-3 to TRBJ2-5; 9 nucleotides line up with TRBD1. The CDR3 extends over 16 amino acids. V lost 2 bases to trimming and J lost 5 bases; unmatched junction nucleotides: 9. Germline loops: CDR1 LGHNA, CDR2 YSLEER.

The V call is TRBV2, the J call TRBJ2-7; the D gene is possibly TRBD1 (5 bases). Between the trimmed V and J ends, which lost 8 bases and 0 bases, there was a span of 17 bases. Germline lookup yields CDR1 SNHLY and CDR2 FYNNEI. This CDR3 has 15 residues. The CDR3 sequence is CASPTAPRSSYEQYF. In DNA, the CDR3 is TGTGCCAGCCCGACAGCCCCCCGGAGCTCCTACGAGCAGTACTTC.

As DNA, the CDR3 is TGTGCCAGCAGTGAAGTGGGGGGGGATTTATCCGAGCAGTTCTTC. Translation gives CASSEVGGDLSEQFF. V usage is TRBV6-1 and J usage is TRBJ2-1; 7 bases agree with TRBD2. This CDR3 is built from 15 residues. J was trimmed by 10 bases and V by 1 base; bases with no gene match: 10. Germline-derived CDR1 and CDR2 are MNHNS and SASEGT.

The chain links TRBV10-3 to TRBJ2-7; 11 bases line up with TRBD2. The CDR3 sequence is 14 residues long. With V trimmed by 10 bases and J by 6 bases, 11 bases remained unmatched. Per the germline V gene, CDR1 is ENHRY and CDR2 is SYGVKD. CDR3 residues: CATHIAGGQGEQYF. Written as DNA, the CDR3 is TGTGCCACCCATATAGCGGGAGGGCAAGGCGAGCAGTACTTC.

The chain links TRBV7-3 to TRBJ2-2, with 10 positions matching TRBD1. V dropped 5 bases and J dropped 5; count of bases not matched to a gene: 17. The CDR3 covers 19 residues. Looked up from germline, CDR1 is SGHTA and CDR2 is FQGTGA. The CDR3 loop is CASSPRQGAKAGDTGELFF. The DNA of the CDR3 is TGTGCCAGCAGCCCGCGACAGGGGGCTAAGGCGGGGGATACCGGGGAGCTGTTTTTT.

The chain links TRBV6-5 to TRBJ1-4; D gene ambiguous. The CDR3 has 14 residues. Trimming removed 5 bases at V and 8 bases at J, with 15 bases between. CDR1 is MNHEY and CDR2 is SVGAGI in the germline V gene. The CDR3 coding sequence is TGTGCCAGCAGTCCCCAGAGGGCATCCGAAAAACTGTTTTTT. Translation: CASSPQRASEKLFF.

The rearrangement links TRBV7-3 to TRBJ1-5, with D uncertain. Per the germline V gene, CDR1 is SGHTA and CDR2 is FQGTGA. The CDR3 spans 13 residues. V was cut by 1 base and J by 4 bases, with 5 bases left in between. The CDR3, as DNA: TGTGCCAGCAGCTTAAATCCTAATCAGCCCCAGCATTTT. This gives the protein CASSLNPNQPQHF.

The genes are TRBV7-2 and TRBJ1-1, with D maybe TRBD1 (6 bases). Germline lookup yields CDR1 SGHTA and CDR2 FQGNSA. V lost 1 base to trimming and J lost 4 bases, with 10 bases between them. This CDR3 region has 14 residues. DNA of the CDR3: TGTGCCAGCAGCTTAGAACAGGGTGGCACTGAAGCTTTCTTT. It yields the protein CASSLEQGGTEAFF.